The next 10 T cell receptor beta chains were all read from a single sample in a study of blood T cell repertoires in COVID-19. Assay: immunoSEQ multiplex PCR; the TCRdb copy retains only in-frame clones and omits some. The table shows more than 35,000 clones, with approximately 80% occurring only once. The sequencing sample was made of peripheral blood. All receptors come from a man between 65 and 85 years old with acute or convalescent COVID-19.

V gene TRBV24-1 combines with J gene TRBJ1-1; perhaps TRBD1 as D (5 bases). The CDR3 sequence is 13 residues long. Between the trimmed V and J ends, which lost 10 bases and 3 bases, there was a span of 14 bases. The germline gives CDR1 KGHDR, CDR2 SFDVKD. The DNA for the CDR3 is TGTGCCACTCGGCGGGGGAAGGACACTGAAGCTTTCTTT. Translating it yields CATRRGKDTEAFF.

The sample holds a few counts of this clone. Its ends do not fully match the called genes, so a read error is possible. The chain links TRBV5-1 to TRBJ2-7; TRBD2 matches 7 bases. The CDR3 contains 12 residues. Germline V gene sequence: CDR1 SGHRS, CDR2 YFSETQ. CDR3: CASSLIGPGRGF. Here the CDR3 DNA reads TGCGCCAGCAGCTTAATAGGCCCAGGGAGGGGCTTC.

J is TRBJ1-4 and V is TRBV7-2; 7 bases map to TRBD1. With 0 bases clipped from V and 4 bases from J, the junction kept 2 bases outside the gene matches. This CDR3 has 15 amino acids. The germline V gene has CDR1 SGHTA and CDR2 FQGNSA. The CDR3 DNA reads TGTGCCAGCAGCTTAGCGACAGGGTATAATGAAAAACTGTTTTTT. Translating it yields CASSLATGYNEKLFF. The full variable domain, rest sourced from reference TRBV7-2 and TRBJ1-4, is GAGVSQSPSNKVTEKGKDVELRCDPISGHTALYWYRQSLGQGLEFLIYFQGNSAPDKSGLPSDRFSAERTGGSVSTLTIQRTQQEDSAVYLCASSLATGYNEKLFFGSGTQLSVL.

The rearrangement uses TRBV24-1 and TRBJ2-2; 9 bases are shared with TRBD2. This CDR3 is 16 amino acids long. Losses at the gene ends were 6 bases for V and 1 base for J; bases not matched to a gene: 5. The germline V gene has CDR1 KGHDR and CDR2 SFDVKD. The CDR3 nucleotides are TGTGCCACCAGTAGTTCTAGCGGGGAGAACACCGGGGAGCTGTTTTTT. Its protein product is CATSSSSGENTGELFF.

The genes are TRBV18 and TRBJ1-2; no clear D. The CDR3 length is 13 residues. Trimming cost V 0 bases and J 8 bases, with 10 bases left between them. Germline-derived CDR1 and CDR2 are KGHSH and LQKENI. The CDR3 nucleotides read TGTGCCAGCTCACCACCGACACGGGAGGGCTACACCTTC. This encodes CASSPPTREGYTF.

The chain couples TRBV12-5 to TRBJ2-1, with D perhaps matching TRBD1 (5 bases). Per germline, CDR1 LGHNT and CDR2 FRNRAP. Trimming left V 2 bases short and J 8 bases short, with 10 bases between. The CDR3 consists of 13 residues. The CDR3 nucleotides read TGTGCTAGTGGTTTGAAAGGGGTGGATGAGCAGTTCTTC. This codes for CASGLKGVDEQFF.

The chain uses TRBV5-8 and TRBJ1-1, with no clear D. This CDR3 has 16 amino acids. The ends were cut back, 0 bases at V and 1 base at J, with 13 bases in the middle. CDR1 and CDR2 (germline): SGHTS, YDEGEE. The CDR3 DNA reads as TGTGCCAGCAGCTTGGGGGCCAGCCCTCCGAACACTGAAGCTTTCTTT. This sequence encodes CASSLGASPPNTEAFF.

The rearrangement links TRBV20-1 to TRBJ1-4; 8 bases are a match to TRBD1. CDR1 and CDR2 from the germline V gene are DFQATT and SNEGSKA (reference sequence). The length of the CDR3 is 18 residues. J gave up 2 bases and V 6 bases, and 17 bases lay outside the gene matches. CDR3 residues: CSASQTGGSGMTNEKLFF. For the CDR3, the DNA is TGCAGTGCAAGTCAAACAGGGGGTTCAGGGATGACTAATGAAAAACTGTTTTTT.

The CDR3 nucleotides are TGTGCCAGCAGCCCCCGAACTAGCGGGAGTCGCACAGATACGCAGTATTTT. Translation gives CASSPRTSGSRTDTQYF. V is TRBV11-2 and J is TRBJ2-3; 11 nucleotides align to TRBD2. Germline V gene lookup returns CDR1 SGHAT and CDR2 FQNNGV. The CDR3 is 17 residues long. With 5 bases clipped from V and 1 base from J, the junction kept 8 bases outside the gene matches.

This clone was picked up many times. CDR3 sequence (DNA): TGTGCCAGCAGCTCGACCGACACTTCGAGCTCCTACGAGCAGTACTTC. Its translation is CASSSTDTSSSYEQYF. This rearrangement joins TRBV5-5 to TRBJ2-7, with no clear D. The CDR3 length is 16 residues. Deletions cut 3 bases from V and 0 bases from J, with 16 bases between. CDR1 is SGHKS and CDR2 is YYEKEE in the germline V gene (reference sequence).